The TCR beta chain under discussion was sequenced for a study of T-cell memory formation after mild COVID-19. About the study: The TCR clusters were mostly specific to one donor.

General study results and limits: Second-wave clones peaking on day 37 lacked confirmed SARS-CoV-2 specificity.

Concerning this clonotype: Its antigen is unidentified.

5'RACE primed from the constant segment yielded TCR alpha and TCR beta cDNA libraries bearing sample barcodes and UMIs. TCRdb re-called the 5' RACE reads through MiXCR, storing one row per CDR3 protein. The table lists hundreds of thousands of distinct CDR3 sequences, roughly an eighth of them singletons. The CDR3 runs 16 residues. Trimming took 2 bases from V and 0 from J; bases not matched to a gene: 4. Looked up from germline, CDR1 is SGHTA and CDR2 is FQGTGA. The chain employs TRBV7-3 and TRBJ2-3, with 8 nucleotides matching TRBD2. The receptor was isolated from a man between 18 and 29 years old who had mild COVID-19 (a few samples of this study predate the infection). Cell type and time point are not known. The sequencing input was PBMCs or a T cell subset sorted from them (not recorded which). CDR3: CASSLHSSGSTDTQYF. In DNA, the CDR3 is TGTGCCAGCAGCTTACATTCTAGCGGGAGCACAGATACGCAGTATTTT.